Below, 26 T cell receptor beta chains from the same sample are listed, as sequenced in a study of blood T cell repertoires in COVID-19 (TCRdb year 2020). Library method: the immunoSEQ multiplex PCR assay. TCRdb holds this immuneACCESS table with in-frame rearrangements only. Some clones are missing; in checked studies, unresolved V genes explain under half, and the rest has no known cause. Counted in this sample were some 220,000 clones; roughly 86% of them appeared once. The ten largest clones capture about 4% of the sample. Sequenced input: peripheral blood. The receptor source for this set is a man aged 50 or older with acute or convalescent COVID-19.

V is TRBV9 and J is TRBJ1-1; 10 bases line up with TRBD1. J was trimmed by 0 bases and V by 3 bases; bases with no gene match: 5. The CDR3 contains 16 residues. Germline-derived CDR1 and CDR2 are SGDLS and YYNGEE. CDR3 loop: CASSEGTGAVNTEAFF. DNA of the CDR3: TGTGCCAGCAGCGAGGGGACAGGGGCGGTGAACACTGAAGCTTTCTTT.

This clone appeared once. J is TRBJ2-1 and V is TRBV11-2, with TRBD2 matching 8 bases. The CDR3 spans 16 residues. The V segment lost 5 bases and the J segment 2 bases; nucleotides outside the gene matches: 8. The germline gives CDR1 SGHAT, CDR2 FQNNGV. The CDR3 DNA reads as TGTGCCAGCAGCCTTGGGCGGGGGGTCACCTACAATGAGCAGTTCTTC. Its translation: CASSLGRGVTYNEQFF.

The rearrangement uses TRBV30 and TRBJ2-7; 10 bases line up with TRBD2. Trimming cost V 3 bases and J 2 bases; bases outside gene matches: 10. CDR3 length equals 16 residues. In germline, CDR1 is GTSNPN, CDR2 SVGIG (reference sequence). The CDR3 protein is CAWRGSGRPYTYEQYF. The CDR3 region has the DNA TGTGCCTGGAGGGGTAGCGGGAGGCCTTATACCTACGAGCAGTACTTC.

The chain couples TRBV24-1 to TRBJ2-2; D ambiguous. Germline V gives CDR1 KGHDR, CDR2 SFDVKD. The CDR3 runs to 13 residues. The germline V and J ends were trimmed by 8 bases and 0 bases, with 6 bases remaining between them. In DNA, the CDR3 is TGTGCCACCACAAAAACGAACACCGGGGAGCTGTTTTTT. Its translation is CATTKTNTGELFF.

Regarding this clone: Compared with germline, one end of the junction differs, possibly owing to a read error. The chain carries TRBV30 and TRBJ1-4; D may be TRBD1 (5 bases). The germline gives CDR1 GTSNPN, CDR2 SVGIG (reference sequence). The CDR3 has 11 amino acids. The CDR3 DNA sequence: TGCGGCGGCAGGGTGGTTGAAAAACTGTTTTTT. Residues: CGGRVVEKLFF. The whole variable domain, remainder taken from reference TRBV30 and TRBJ1-4, is SQTIHQWPATLVQPVGSPLSLECTVEGTSNPNLYWYRQAAGRGLQLLFYSVGIGQISSEVPQNLSASRPQDRQFILSSKKLLLSDSGFYLCGGRVVEKLFFGSGTQLSVL.

This chain links TRBV19 with TRBJ1-1, with 9 bases aligning to TRBD1. Germline CDR1 is LNHDA and CDR2 is SQIVND (reference sequence). J lost 7 bases, V lost 4 bases, and 4 bases had no gene match. The CDR3 sequence is 13 residues long. The CDR3 nucleotides are TGTGCCAGTAGTAGAGGGACAGGGATTGAAGCTTTCTTT. Its protein product is CASSRGTGIEAFF.

This clone has a single count. V usage is TRBV4-1 and J usage is TRBJ2-7, with 7 bases fitting TRBD2. Trimming at V came to 3 bases and at J to 5 bases, leaving 10 bases not matched to a gene. Per the germline V gene, CDR1 is MGHRA and CDR2 is YSYEKL. The CDR3 contains 15 residues. CDR3 region: CASSQRLAARNEQYF. In nucleotides, the CDR3 is TGCGCCAGCAGCCAGAGGCTAGCGGCAAGGAACGAGCAGTACTTC.

The gene calls are TRBV18 and TRBJ1-2; D is uncertain. The CDR3 is made up of 11 amino acids. V dropped 2 bases and J dropped 6 bases, with 4 bases sitting between them. The germline V gene has CDR1 KGHSH and CDR2 LQKENI. The CDR3 sequence is CASSPGNGYTF. CDR3 DNA: TGTGCCAGCTCACCAGGCAATGGCTACACCTTC.

The chain recombines TRBV7-9 with TRBJ2-7; 7 bases agree with TRBD1. This CDR3 comprises 15 residues. V was pared by 7 bases and J by 7 bases, with 16 bases of the junction left unmatched. In germline, CDR1 is SEHNR, CDR2 FQNEAQ (reference sequence). CDR3 loop: CASTLGPRDRAEQYF. CDR3 nucleotides: TGTGCCAGCACCCTAGGCCCTAGAGACAGGGCTGAGCAGTACTTC.

Points on this clone: A junction boundary mismatches the germline segment, possibly from a read error. This chain connects TRBV27 to TRBJ2-1; 13 nucleotides align to TRBD2. The CDR3 is 18 amino acids. Germline CDR1 reads MNHEY; CDR2 reads SMNVEV (reference sequence). As DNA, the CDR3 is TGTACCAGCAGTTTGGGCCAAGGACTAGCGGGGGAATACAATGAGCAGTTCTTC. Amino acid sequence: CTSSLGQGLAGEYNEQFF.

In DNA form, the CDR3 reads TGTGCCAGCACCCCACGTGGAGGGGTCTATGGCTACACCTTC. Protein sequence: CASTPRGGVYGYTF. The chain recombines TRBV27 with TRBJ1-2, with TRBD1 as a possible D gene (5 bases). V shed 7 bases and J shed 4 bases, with 16 bases lying between them. Germline CDR1 is MNHEY and CDR2 is SMNVEV (reference sequence). The CDR3 covers 14 residues.

V and J are TRBV9 and TRBJ2-3; D is possibly TRBD1 (6 bases). The CDR3 loop spans 13 amino acids. V was clipped by 5 bases and J by 0 bases, with 7 bases between them. CDR1 and CDR2 from the germline V gene are SGDLS and YYNGEE. CDR3 DNA: TGTGCCAGCAGGGGACATAGCACAGATACGCAGTATTTT. Encoded protein: CASRGHSTDTQYF.

The chain links TRBV5-1 to TRBJ2-1; tentatively, D is TRBD1 (6 bases). In germline, CDR1 is SGHRS, CDR2 YFSETQ. The CDR3 has 16 amino acids. Trimming took 2 bases from V and 0 from J, leaving 12 bases between them. The CDR3 DNA reads TGCGCCAGCAGCTTTGAGGGGACACCCTCCTACAATGAGCAGTTCTTC. Translation: CASSFEGTPSYNEQFF.

The chain employs TRBV3-1 (or the pseudogene TRBV3-2) and TRBJ1-6; D may be TRBD1 (6 bases). The V end lost 4 bases, the J end lost 5 bases, and 9 bases lay between the germline ends. The CDR3 extends over 14 amino acids. From germline, CDR1 is LGHDT and CDR2 YNNKEL (reference sequence). The CDR3 DNA reads as TGTGCCAGCAGCCCCCAGGGGAATAATTCACCCCTCCACTTT. This gives the protein CASSPQGNNSPLHF.

The V and J genes are TRBV4-1 and TRBJ2-1; 8 nucleotides line up with TRBD1. V lost 3 bases to trimming and J lost 2 bases; unmatched junction nucleotides: 9. The germline CDR1 and CDR2 sequences are MGHRA and YSYEKL. This CDR3 region has 17 residues. CDR3 amino acids: CASSQDRESKPYNEQFF. The CDR3 DNA is TGCGCCAGCAGCCAGGACAGGGAGTCAAAGCCCTACAATGAGCAGTTCTTC.

Regarding this clone: One junction end disagrees with the germline gene, perhaps due to a read error. V gene TRBV27 combines with J gene TRBJ2-7, with D tentatively TRBD1 (6 bases). The CDR3 consists of 12 residues. Germline assignment: CDR1 MNHEY and CDR2 SMNVEV (reference sequence). The CDR3: CASRRSGDERYF. The CDR3 DNA follows: TGTGCCAGCAGACGGTCAGGGGACGAGCGGTACTTC.

The V gene is TRBV12-3 or TRBV12-4, the J gene TRBJ1-3; D not resolved. Trimming pared 7 bases from V and 0 bases from J, leaving 4 bases between. The CDR3 totals 12 residues. CDR3: CASTVSGNTIYF. CDR3 nucleotides: TGTGCCAGCACAGTCTCTGGAAACACCATATATTTT.

J is TRBJ2-7 and V is TRBV2; 8 bases match TRBD1. J lost 6 bases, V lost 9 bases, and 10 bases had no gene match. CDR3 length: 13 residues. CDR1 is SNHLY and CDR2 is FYNNEI in the germline V gene. This CDR3 is CASYRDRTPEQYF. The CDR3 DNA follows: TGTGCCAGTTACCGGGACAGGACCCCCGAGCAGTACTTC.

The V gene is TRBV24-1, the J gene TRBJ2-1, with 9 bases identical to TRBD2. The trim removed 4 bases at V and 0 bases at J, leaving 9 bases unmatched. Per germline, CDR1 KGHDR and CDR2 SFDVKD. This CDR3 contains 18 residues. The CDR3 region has the DNA TGTGCCACCAGTGACCCCGGGACTAGCCAGGGCTCCTACAATGAGCAGTTCTTC. It translates to CATSDPGTSQGSYNEQFF.

The rearrangement uses TRBV6-5 and TRBJ1-5; no clear D gene. CDR1 and CDR2 (germline): MNHEY, SVGAGI. CDR3 length: 13 amino acids. V was shortened by 11 bases and J by 3 bases, with 14 bases between the two germline ends. The CDR3 spells CASGRGYNQPQHF. As DNA, the CDR3 is TGTGCCTCTGGACGGGGATACAATCAGCCCCAGCATTTT.

The sample holds one count of this clone. The chain employs TRBV7-6 and TRBJ2-2; 12 bases line up with TRBD1. CDR3 size: 18 residues. Germline V gene sequence: CDR1 SGHVS, CDR2 FNYEAQ. Trimming at V came to 5 bases and at J to 7 bases, leaving 14 bases not matched to a gene. CDR3 in DNA: TGTGCCAGCAGCCCTCACCTATATGGGACAGGGGGCCACGGGGAGCTGTTTTTT. Translating gives CASSPHLYGTGGHGELFF.

The chain employs TRBV6-1 and TRBJ1-6; TRBD1 might be the D (5 bases). The CDR3 spans 15 residues. Germline V gene sequence: CDR1 MNHNS, CDR2 SASEGT. With 1 base removed from V and 10 bases from J, the gap between germline ends came to 14 bases. The CDR3 region is CASSEGGRASSPLHF. The DNA of the CDR3 is TGTGCCAGCAGTGAAGGGGGGAGGGCGAGCTCACCCCTCCACTTT.

The rearrangement joins TRBV7-8 to TRBJ2-1; 9 bases are a match to TRBD2. This CDR3 is 13 amino acids long. J gave up 8 bases and V 5 bases, and 4 bases lay outside the gene matches. CDR1 and CDR2 from the germline V gene are SGHVS and FQNEAQ. CDR3 bases: TGTGCCAGCAGCCCCCGCGGGGGGGATGAGCAGTTCTTC. Amino acids: CASSPRGGDEQFF.

The V gene is TRBV19, the J gene TRBJ1-1, with a possible D match to TRBD1 (6 bases). V was clipped by 0 bases and J by 1 base, with 9 bases between them. Looked up from germline, CDR1 is LNHDA and CDR2 is SQIVND (reference sequence). The CDR3 contains 15 residues. The CDR3 spells CASSIDQGRNTEAFF. CDR3 bases: TGTGCCAGTAGTATAGATCAGGGGCGGAACACTGAAGCTTTCTTT.

With regard to this clone: Other DNA sequences of this sample code for an identical CDR3. The CDR3 here is CASSVGGDYGYTF. The CDR3 nucleotides read TGTGCCAGCAGCGTAGGCGGAGACTATGGCTACACCTTC. The genes are TRBV9 and TRBJ1-2; D is unresolved. This CDR3 is built from 13 residues. The germline V gene encodes CDR1 SGDLS and CDR2 YYNGEE. Trimming removed 0 bases at V and 3 bases at J, with 6 bases between.

The table lists this clone with a count of one. The chain is built from TRBV25-1 and TRBJ1-1; possibly TRBD1 for D (5 bases). The CDR3 is 15 residues long. Trimming cost V 5 bases and J 3 bases, with 16 bases left between them. Germline-derived CDR1 and CDR2 are MGHDK and SYGVNS. The CDR3 is CASSRNWGGHTEAFF. The CDR3, as DNA: TGTGCCAGCAGTAGGAACTGGGGGGGACACACTGAAGCTTTCTTT. Supplemented by reference TRBV25-1 and TRBJ1-1, the full variable domain reads EADIYQTPRYLVIGTGKKITLECSQTMGHDKMYWYQQDPGMELHLIHYSYGVNSTEKGDLSSESTVSRIRTEHFPLTLESARPSHTSQYLCASSRNWGGHTEAFFGQGTRLTVV.